What follows describes a single T cell receptor beta chain. This specimen comes from a study of blood T cell repertoires in COVID-19. Whole-study context: Specimens from acute and convalescent COVID-19 originated in the United States, Italy and Spain.

CDR3 size: 15 residues. Germline values: CDR1 MNHEY, CDR2 SVGAGI. The junction had 7 bases not matched to a gene; V was cut back by 6 bases and J by 4 bases. Original analysis: Reference gene primer amplification gave estimated nucleated cell counts. Sequenced by immunoSEQ multiplex PCR; TCRdb stores in-frame clones only, minus some. The V and J calls and clone size are taken from that table; D and trimming were inferred from the DNA. The repertoire holds 200,000 to 300,000 clones, roughly 80% seen once, with about 8.9% in the top ten. Sequenced: peripheral blood. This chain joins TRBV6-5 and TRBJ2-1; TRBD2 aligns across 9 bases. This receptor was taken from a man aged 80 or over with acute or convalescent COVID-19. The CDR3 coding sequence is TGTGCCAGCAGATCGGCGGGAGGGCCTTACAATGAGCAGTTCTTC. Translating it yields CASRSAGGPYNEQFF.